This T cell receptor beta chain was found in a study of cytomegalovirus exposure and HLA in healthy donors. The primer mix had 60 Vbeta and 13 Jbeta primers. The protocol was immunoSEQ multiplex PCR, while the TCRdb copy is restricted to in-frame clones and leaves out a portion. The table records about 190,000 clones, approximately 86% of them present only once. Notes on this clone: Antigen unknown.

Study-wide points: Later work associated fewer than 20,000 TCR beta sequences with HLA alleles at 0.05 false discovery rate. Researchers catalogued about 160 TCR beta chains as cytomegalovirus-associated. Sequence variants that were highly shared formed a cluster that was likely a sequencing artifact.

V gave up 2 bases and J gave up 7 bases, with 9 bases separating them. CDR1 is MNHEY and CDR2 is SMNVEV in the germline V gene (reference sequence). The CDR3 is made up of 12 amino acids. The sequenced sample consisted of PBMCs. This receptor was identified in a woman aged 25 to 39 in good health and CMV-seronegative. This chain links TRBV27 with TRBJ2-7; possibly TRBD1 for D (5 bases). In DNA form, the CDR3 reads TGTGCCAGCAGTTTACTGGGGCGGGAGCAGTACTTC. It codes for CASSLLGREQYF.